The rows below give T cell receptor beta chains drawn from one sample of a study of PD-1 blockade in classical Hodgkin lymphoma. TCRdb's table, derived via immunoSEQ multiplex PCR, lists solely in-frame clones and lacks some. The repertoire holds tens of thousands of clones, with more than 75% as singletons. The source material was peripheral blood mononuclear cells (PBMCs), sampled before the second cycle of nivolumab. Receptor source: a human donor with classical Hodgkin lymphoma. The CDR3 runs from the conserved cysteine through the conserved F or W. The order of the fields is J gene, V gene, CDR3 protein.

TRBJ1-6 | TRBV28 | CASSLWGQNSPLHF
TRBJ2-7 | TRBV2 | CASSDGLGVYEQYF
TRBJ1-5 | TRBV2 | CASSERSNQPQHF
TRBJ2-3 | TRBV4-2 | CASSQDLAGGADTQYF
TRBJ1-5 | TRBV2 | CASNRDGPQPQHF
TRBJ1-2 | TRBV6-1 | CASSEGLGGGGSYGYTF
TRBJ2-7 | TRBV29-1 | CSGGQGAYEQYF
TRBJ2-1 | TRBV6-4 | CASSVTESSYNEQFF
TRBJ1-1 | TRBV11-3 | CASSFGGIGMNTEAFF
TRBJ2-5 | TRBV7-2 | CASSRRAGRLETQYF
TRBJ2-1 | TRBV28 | CASSLSYEQFF
TRBJ1-4 | TRBV28 | CASSFRAGFLEKLFF
TRBJ2-2 | TRBV18 | CASSPLQGWELFF
TRBJ2-1 | TRBV28 | CASSFPHLSGKSYNEQFF
TRBJ1-4 | TRBV19 | CASSIAVSIDRWGWPNEKLFF
TRBJ2-7 | TRBV6-5 | CASSYGTSDPYEQYF
TRBJ2-5 | TRBV10-1 | CASTLGQRQETQYF
TRBJ2-2 | TRBV4-3 | CASSQDLRARKIGGELFF
TRBJ1-5 | TRBV28 | CATLQINQPQHF
TRBJ2-7 | TRBV5-5 | CASSLWPTYEQYF
TRBJ2-1 | TRBV5-1 | CASSGGTRAYNEQFF
TRBJ2-1 | TRBV5-1 | CASSPSGGAYNEQFF
TRBJ1-2 | TRBV5-1 | CASSLEGTRGYTF
TRBJ2-3 | TRBV5-4 | CASSSTGKTDTQYF
TRBJ1-2 | TRBV29-1 | CSARTGVSSHYTF
TRBJ1-4 | TRBV7-9 | CASSDLLRGANEKLFF
TRBJ2-3 | TRBV5-8 | CASRLQGSPDTQYF
TRBJ1-4 | TRBV7-3 | CASSQGGTNEKLFF
TRBJ2-7 | TRBV28 | CASSPGWTGGTSSYEQYF
TRBJ1-4 | TRBV27 | CASSLLASREKLFF
TRBJ2-7 | TRBV2 | CASSAPRDSPNSRGEQYF
TRBJ1-1 | TRBV6-6 | CASSWTGSNTEAFF
TRBJ1-2 | TRBV5-4 | CASSLGQPVYYGYTF
TRBJ1-4 | TRBV7-8 | CASSLKRVDGKLFF
TRBJ2-3 | TRBV9 | CASSVGGSRGTDTQYF
TRBJ1-4 | TRBV19 | CASSSQARGFEKLFF
TRBJ1-2 | TRBV18 | CASSPRVVEGFGYTF
TRBJ1-2 | TRBV6-5 | CASSFGGGVTGYTF
TRBJ2-1 | TRBV28 | CASSLVRTLQFF